A selection of T cell receptor beta chains follows, all from one sample in a study of CD8+ T cells in alopecia areata. Only in-frame clones appear in the TCRdb table, and some are missing; sequencing was by immunoSEQ multiplex PCR. Of 150,000 to 180,000 clones listed, around 55% are singletons. The sample consisted of CD8+ T cells sorted from blood, taken at week 0. These TCRs come from a human donor with alopecia areata. CDR3s include the opening cysteine and the closing phenylalanine or tryptophan. A D gene is named only where the DNA matches it firmly. Only part of the rows carry a size: once, few, many, or a class if the clone is expanded.

D gene,clone size,V gene,J gene,CDR3 DNA,CDR3 protein
TRBD1,-,TRBV5-6,TRBJ1-1,TGTGCCAGCAGCTTACAAGGACAGGCTGAAGCTTTCTTT,CASSLQGQAEAFF
TRBD2,-,TRBV13,TRBJ2-3,TGTGCCAGCAGCTTGAGGCAGCGGGGAGATACGCAGTATTTT,CASSLRQRGDTQYF
-,-,TRBV6-5,TRBJ2-7,TGTGCCAGCAGTCCGGACTCATCCTACGAGCAGTACTTC,CASSPDSSYEQYF
TRBD1,-,TRBV5-6,TRBJ1-5,TGTGCCAGCAGCTTCATGACAGGGAGTTCGGATCAGCCCCAGCATTTT,CASSFMTGSSDQPQHF
TRBD2,-,TRBV11-2,TRBJ2-5,TGTGCCAGCAGCTTAGGTCGGCGGGGGAGCCCCCTAGAGACCCAGTACTTC,CASSLGRRGSPLETQYF
-,-,TRBV15,TRBJ1-5,TGTGCCACCAGCAGAACCCGACAGGACCCAAATCAGCCCCAGCATTTT,CATSRTRQDPNQPQHF
TRBD1,-,TRBV15,TRBJ1-5,TGTGCCACCAGCTCTCTTACCGGGACAGGGGACCAGCCCCAGCATTTT,CATSSLTGTGDQPQHF
-,-,TRBV30,TRBJ1-3,TGTGCCTGGGATGGCTCGTTGGGGTACTCTGGAAACACCATATATTTT,CAWDGSLGYSGNTIYF
-,few,TRBV2,TRBJ2-7,TGTGCCAGCAGTGACCGAGCTAGAGAGCAGTACTTC,CASSDRAREQYF
-,-,TRBV5-8,TRBJ1-1,TGTGCCAGCAGCCCGATGAACACTGAAGCTTTCTTT,CASSPMNTEAFF
-,-,TRBV15,TRBJ2-5,TGTGCCACCAGCAGAGAATACCCGACGACCCAGTACTTC,CATSREYPTTQYF
-,-,TRBV7-9,TRBJ1-6,TGTGCCAGCTTTGGGGGGGGAAATTCACCCCTCCACTTT,CASFGGGNSPLHF
TRBD2,-,TRBV2,TRBJ2-1,TGTGCCAGCAGGGGAGAACCGGGACTAGCGGACAATGAGCAGTTCTTC,CASRGEPGLADNEQFF
TRBD1,once,TRBV30,TRBJ2-3,TGTGCCTGGAGTGGCCCCTGGACAGGGGAGGAAGATACGCAGTATTTT,CAWSGPWTGEEDTQYF
-,few,TRBV7-9,TRBJ1-1,TGTGCCAGCAGCTCCCGGGCCGGGGGGACTGAAGCTTTCTTT,CASSSRAGGTEAFF
-,-,TRBV29-1,TRBJ1-1,TGCAGCGTTGATAGCCAGGGATCCTCCGAAGCTTTCTTT,CSVDSQGSSEAFF
-,-,TRBV11-2,TRBJ1-2,TGTGCCTCTGGTGGGGGCTCGGGCTACACCTTC,CASGGGSGYTF
-,few,TRBV27,TRBJ2-7,TGTGCCAGCGGAAACGACGAGCAGTACTTC,CASGNDEQYF
-,-,TRBV4-1,TRBJ2-3,TGCGCCAGCAGCCAAGTCTACTCTACGGGGCAAGATACGCAGTATTTT,CASSQVYSTGQDTQYF
TRBD2,many,TRBV10-2,TRBJ2-1,TGCGCCAGCAGTGAGTCGGGAAGCGGGGGGCTCAATGAGCAGTTCTTC,CASSESGSGGLNEQFF
-,-,TRBV27,TRBJ2-1,TGTGCCAGCAGTTTTGGGAATGAGCAGTTCTTC,CASSFGNEQFF
-,-,TRBV7-9,TRBJ2-4,TGTGCCAGCAGCTTATCCATAGGCGCCAAAAACATTCAGTACTTC,CASSLSIGAKNIQYF
TRBD2,few,TRBV2,TRBJ2-3,TGTGCCAGCAGTGACACTAGCGGGGGGTCAGATACGCAGTATTTT,CASSDTSGGSDTQYF
-,-,TRBV10-3,TRBJ1-5,TGTGCCATCAGTGGGGCAGGGAGGGGTCAGCCCCAGCATTTT,CAISGAGRGQPQHF
-,-,TRBV25-1,TRBJ1-2,TGTGCCAGCAGTATTCGGACGGGCTATGGCTACACCTTC,CASSIRTGYGYTF
TRBD1,-,TRBV19,TRBJ1-1,TGTGCCAGTACCGTGACAGGGAGAGGGACTGAAGCTTTCTTT,CASTVTGRGTEAFF
-,-,TRBV11-2,TRBJ2-5,TGTGCCAGCAGCTTAGATCGTGGAGAGACCCAGTACTTC,CASSLDRGETQYF
-,-,TRBV7-9,TRBJ2-7,TGTGCCAGCAGCTTAGAGGGGTTCGGGCACGACGAGCAGTACTTC,CASSLEGFGHDEQYF
TRBD1,few,TRBV29-1,TRBJ2-2,TGCAGCGGACAGGGGGGTACCGGGGAGCTGTTTTTT,CSGQGGTGELFF
TRBD2,-,TRBV7-9,TRBJ2-3,TGTGCCAGCAGCTCCCCCGGGGGGGCGGGAGATACGCAGTATTTT,CASSSPGGAGDTQYF
-,few,TRBV2,TRBJ1-6,TGTGCCAGCAGGGTTAAGATCTATAATTCACCCCTCCACTTT,CASRVKIYNSPLHF
-,-,TRBV30,TRBJ2-2,TGTGCCTGGAGTGTAGCCCTTGGACCCGGGGAGCTGTTTTTT,CAWSVALGPGELFF
TRBD1,-,TRBV14,TRBJ1-2,TGTGCCAGCAGCCAAGGCGGGACAGCTAACTATGGCTACACCTTC,CASSQGGTANYGYTF
-,-,TRBV29-1,TRBJ1-1,TGCAGCGTTGGAGGGGGTGAAGCTTTCTTT,CSVGGGEAFF
TRBD2,-,TRBV2,TRBJ2-3,TGTGCCAGCAGTGGATTAGGGGAGGGTTTCGCAGATACGCAGTATTTT,CASSGLGEGFADTQYF
-,-,TRBV7-6,TRBJ1-5,TGTGCCAGCAGCTTAGAGTTAGATCAGCCCCAGCATTTT,CASSLELDQPQHF
-,-,TRBV9,TRBJ1-1,TGTGCCAGCGGGAGAGGGCTTGACAACACTGAAGCTTTCTTT,CASGRGLDNTEAFF
-,few,TRBV6-6,TRBJ1-1,TGTGCCAGCAGTGCGGGGGGCAACACTGAAGCTTTCTTT,CASSAGGNTEAFF
-,-,TRBV29-1,TRBJ2-1,TGCAGCGTTGACGGGACCCCGAGAGAGCAGTTCTTC,CSVDGTPREQFF
-,-,TRBV30,TRBJ2-3,TGTGCCTGGAGTGTAACCCGAGATACGCAGTATTTT,CAWSVTRDTQYF
-,-,TRBV19,TRBJ1-5,TGTGCCAGTAGTCGACTCAATCAGCCCCAGCATTTT,CASSRLNQPQHF
TRBD1,-,TRBV13,TRBJ1-1,TGTGCCAGCAGGGACCAACAGGGGTGGAAGACTGAAGCTTTCTTT,CASRDQQGWKTEAFF
TRBD1,-,TRBV9,TRBJ1-1,TGTGCCAGCAGCGTAACAGGGGCCACTGAAGCTTTCTTT,CASSVTGATEAFF
TRBD2,few,TRBV6-1,TRBJ2-7,TGTGCCAGTAACTATCCCAGCGGGGGTGTATACGAGCAGTACTTC,CASNYPSGGVYEQYF
TRBD1,once,TRBV30,TRBJ1-1,TGTGCCTGGAGTGTCCGGACAGGCACTGAAGCTTTCTTT,CAWSVRTGTEAFF
-,few,TRBV30,TRBJ1-1,TGTGCCGGGGAGACCACTGAAGCTTTCTTT,CAGETTEAFF
-,-,TRBV29-1,TRBJ1-1,TGCAGCGTAGCGTACACTGAAGCTTTCTTT,CSVAYTEAFF
-,few,TRBV23-1,TRBJ1-5,TGCGCCAGCAGTCAACGGGGACGGGTACTCTTTAGCAATCAGCCCCAGCATTTT,CASSQRGRVLFSNQPQHF
TRBD1,-,TRBV30,TRBJ1-2,TGTGCCTGGAGTGTAGGGACAGACTATGGCTACACCTTC,CAWSVGTDYGYTF
TRBD1,-,TRBV6-6,TRBJ2-7,TGTGCCAGCAGCCCGACAGGGACCTACGAGCAGTACTTC,CASSPTGTYEQYF
-,-,TRBV30,TRBJ1-1,TGTGCCTGGAGTCCCCTCGGGACTGAAGCTTTCTTT,CAWSPLGTEAFF
-,few,TRBV7-9,TRBJ2-7,TGTGCCAGCAGCTGGTCGGCCTCCGAGCAGTACTTC,CASSWSASEQYF
TRBD1,-,TRBV15,TRBJ2-3,TGTGCCACCAGCAGCACCGGGACAGGACCCACAGATACGCAGTATTTT,CATSSTGTGPTDTQYF
TRBD2,-,TRBV7-2,TRBJ2-3,TGTGCCAGCAGCTTGGGCGGGGGGGTAGGAGATACGCAGTATTTT,CASSLGGGVGDTQYF
-,-,TRBV27,TRBJ2-7,TGTGCCAGCAGTTACGGCTACGAGCAGTACTTC,CASSYGYEQYF
-,-,TRBV5-6,TRBJ1-5,TGTGCCAGCAGCTTGGCCGGAGAAGAAAATCAGCCCCAGCATTTT,CASSLAGEENQPQHF
-,-,TRBV6-1,TRBJ1-2,TGTGCCAGCAGCGGACAGCTGAGCTATGGCTACACCTTC,CASSGQLSYGYTF